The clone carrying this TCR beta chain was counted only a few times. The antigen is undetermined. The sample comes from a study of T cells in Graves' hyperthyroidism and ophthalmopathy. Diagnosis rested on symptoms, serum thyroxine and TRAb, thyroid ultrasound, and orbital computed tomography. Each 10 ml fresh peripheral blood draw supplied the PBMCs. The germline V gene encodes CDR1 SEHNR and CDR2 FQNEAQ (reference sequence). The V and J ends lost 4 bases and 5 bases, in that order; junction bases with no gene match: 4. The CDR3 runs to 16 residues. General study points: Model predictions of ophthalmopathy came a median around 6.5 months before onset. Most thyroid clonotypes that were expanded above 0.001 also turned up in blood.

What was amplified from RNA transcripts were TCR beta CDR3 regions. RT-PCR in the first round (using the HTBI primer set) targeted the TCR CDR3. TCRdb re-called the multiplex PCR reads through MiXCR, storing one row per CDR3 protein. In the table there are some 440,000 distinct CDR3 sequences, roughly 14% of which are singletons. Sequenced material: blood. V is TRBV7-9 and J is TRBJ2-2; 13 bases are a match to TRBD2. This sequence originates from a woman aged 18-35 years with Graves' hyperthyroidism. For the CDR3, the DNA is TGTGCCAGCAGCTCCGGACTAGCGGGGGCTACCGGGGAGCTGTTTTTT. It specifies CASSSGLAGATGELFF.